Listed below are T cell receptor beta chains from one sample, sequenced in a study of cytomegalovirus exposure and HLA in healthy donors. Sequencing used immunoSEQ multiplex PCR; TCRdb keeps in-frame clones, though not all of them. Found here are about 210,000 clones, nearly 80% of them singletons; the top ten hold 1.5% to 2%. The sample taken for sequencing was PBMCs. Every receptor here comes from a male donor in good health and CMV-seronegative. Both conserved end residues are part of each CDR3. D genes are given only for firm matches. A clone size is listed for some rows: how often the clone was seen (once, few, many), or a class if it is expanded.

V gene	CDR3 length	clone size	D gene	J gene	CDR3 protein	CDR3 DNA
TRBV4-3	14	.	TRBD1	TRBJ1-2	CASSQDGTGYGYTF	TGCGCCAGCAGCCAAGATGGGACAGGGTATGGCTACACCTTC
TRBV6-1	12	once	.	TRBJ1-2	CASSEQVYGYTF	TGTGCCAGCAGTGAACAGGTCTATGGCTACACCTTC
TRBV7-9	15	.	.	TRBJ2-2	CASTTISSHTGELFF	TGTGCCAGCACGACCATCAGTAGCCACACCGGGGAGCTGTTTTTT
TRBV4-3	17	.	TRBD2	TRBJ2-6	CASSGGGTSSGANVLTF	TGCGCCAGCAGCGGGGGGGGTACGAGCTCTGGGGCCAACGTCCTGACTTTC
TRBV14	14	.	.	TRBJ2-7	CASSDGGYSYEQYF	TGTGCCAGCTCCGACGGGGGTTATTCCTACGAGCAGTACTTC
TRBV15	12	few	.	TRBJ1-3	CATSSYGNTIYF	TGTGCCACCAGCAGTTATGGAAACACCATATATTTT
TRBV6-5	16	.	.	TRBJ2-7	CASSYSRDTTTYEQYF	TGTGCCAGCAGTTACTCGAGGGACACAACCACCTACGAGCAGTACTTC
TRBV7-8	14	.	TRBD1	TRBJ2-3	CASSSRDSPDTQYF	TGTGCCAGCAGTTCCCGGGACAGTCCAGATACGCAGTATTTT
TRBV28	17	.	.	TRBJ1-1	CATRDEAGRYDRTEAFF	TGTGCCACCCGGGATGAGGCGGGGAGATACGATCGGACTGAAGCTTTCTTT
TRBV5-1	17	.	TRBD2	TRBJ2-7	CASITVAGGGSSYEQYF	TGCGCAAGCATCACCGTCGCGGGGGGCGGGAGCTCCTACGAGCAGTACTTC
TRBV10-1	13	few	TRBD1	TRBJ2-5	CASRDRGQETQYF	TGCGCCAGCAGGGACAGGGGGCAAGAGACCCAGTACTTC
TRBV11-2	15	few	TRBD2	TRBJ2-1	CASSLELAGGFEQFF	TGTGCCAGCAGCTTAGAACTAGCGGGAGGGTTTGAGCAGTTCTTC
TRBV28	17	.	TRBD1	TRBJ1-2	CASSLSAHLDRGSGYTF	TGTGCCAGCAGTTTATCCGCTCATTTAGACAGGGGGTCCGGCTACACCTTC
TRBV28	15	.	TRBD2	TRBJ2-1	CASSLLAGSSNEQFF	TGTGCCAGCAGTCTACTAGCGGGGTCGAGCAATGAGCAGTTCTTC
TRBV2	13	.	.	TRBJ2-5	CASSGGAQETQYF	TGTGCCAGCAGTGGAGGAGCCCAAGAGACCCAGTACTTC
TRBV4-1	15	few	.	TRBJ1-1	CASSISGHSNTEAFF	TGCGCCAGCAGTATTTCGGGACACAGTAACACTGAAGCTTTCTTT
TRBV13	20	once	TRBD2	TRBJ2-1	CASSLIYGLAGGISYNEQFF	TGTGCCAGCAGCTTAATTTACGGACTAGCGGGAGGGATAAGCTACAATGAGCAGTTCTTC
TRBV29-1	14	.	.	TRBJ2-5	CSVAQGFGWETQYF	TGCAGCGTTGCTCAGGGTTTTGGTTGGGAGACCCAGTACTTC
TRBV5-4	14	few	.	TRBJ1-1	CASSREGGLTEAFF	TGTGCCAGCAGCCGTGAGGGGGGGCTCACTGAAGCTTTCTTT
TRBV7-2	14	.	.	TRBJ1-2	CASSTRGQSYGYTF	TGTGCCAGCAGCACACGAGGACAGTCCTATGGCTACACCTTC
TRBV7-3	14	.	TRBD1	TRBJ2-2	CASRATGGTGELFF	TGTGCCAGCCGGGCGACAGGGGGGACCGGGGAGCTGTTTTTT
TRBV7-2	19	.	TRBD2	TRBJ2-6	CASSPGWGREGSGANVLTF	TGTGCCAGCAGCCCGGGGTGGGGGCGGGAGGGGTCTGGGGCCAACGTCCTGACTTTC
TRBV7-2	14	.	TRBD2	TRBJ2-1	CASRGGVEYNEQFF	TGTGCCAGCCGCGGGGGAGTGGAATACAATGAGCAGTTCTTC
TRBV27	13	.	.	TRBJ2-1	CASRSFSYNEQFF	TGTGCCAGCAGGTCCTTCTCCTACAATGAGCAGTTCTTC
TRBV12-5	12	.	TRBD1	TRBJ1-2	CASGQGADGYTF	TGTGCTAGTGGTCAGGGGGCGGATGGCTACACCTTC
TRBV9	13	.	.	TRBJ2-7	CASSVGGSYEQYF	TGTGCCAGCAGCGTAGGAGGGTCCTACGAGCAGTACTTC
TRBV7-8	15	.	.	TRBJ2-3	CASSDRLGWTDTQYF	TGTGCCAGCAGTGACCGACTAGGGTGGACAGATACGCAGTATTTT
TRBV11-2	15	.	TRBD1	TRBJ2-7	CASSSRDRGSYEQYF	TGTGCCAGCAGCTCCCGGGACAGGGGATCCTACGAGCAGTACTTC
TRBV6-5	15	.	.	TRBJ2-6	CASMLQGSGANVLTF	TGTGCCAGCATGCTTCAGGGGTCGGGGGCCAACGTCCTGACTTTC
TRBV27	14	few	.	TRBJ2-1	CASSHDGDYNEQFF	TGTGCCAGCAGCCACGACGGGGATTACAATGAGCAGTTCTTC
TRBV5-1	15	.	TRBD2	TRBJ2-1	CASSLAGASYNEQFF	TGCGCCAGCAGCCTAGCGGGGGCTTCCTACAATGAGCAGTTCTTC
TRBV7-3	15	.	TRBD1	TRBJ2-2	CASSSTGGGTGELFF	TGTGCCAGCAGCTCGACAGGGGGCGGCACCGGGGAGCTGTTTTTT
TRBV18	16	.	TRBD2	TRBJ2-5	CASSPLSSGGEETQYF	TGTGCCAGCTCACCACTTTCTAGCGGAGGTGAAGAGACCCAGTACTTC
TRBV11-3	14	.	TRBD1	TRBJ2-7	CASSLGDRTDEQYF	TGTGCCAGCAGCTTGGGGGACAGGACCGACGAGCAGTACTTC
TRBV9	17	once	.	TRBJ1-6	CASSVSGQSSYNSPLHF	TGTGCCAGCAGCGTATCGGGACAAAGCTCCTATAATTCACCCCTCCACTTT
TRBV27	17	.	TRBD1	TRBJ1-5	CASSFSSGTGRNQPQHF	TGTGCCAGCAGTTTTTCGTCGGGGACAGGCCGCAATCAGCCCCAGCATTTT
TRBV5-1	15	few	TRBD2	TRBJ2-2	CASSSRTSGPGELFF	TGCGCCAGCAGCTCCCGGACTAGCGGGCCCGGGGAGCTGTTTTTT
TRBV7-2	14	.	.	TRBJ2-7	CASSLLVGNYEQYF	TGTGCCAGCAGCTTATTGGTGGGCAACTACGAGCAGTACTTC
TRBV5-1	15	few	TRBD1	TRBJ1-2	CASSSGTGNNYGYTF	TGCGCCAGCAGCTCGGGGACAGGGAATAACTATGGCTACACCTTC
TRBV6-5	15	.	TRBD1	TRBJ2-7	CASFGPGQGTYEQYF	TGTGCCAGCTTTGGGCCGGGACAGGGGACCTACGAGCAGTACTTC
TRBV6-1	15	.	TRBD1	TRBJ2-7	CASSPSGTGVEEQYF	TGTGCCAGCAGTCCCAGTGGGACAGGGGTGGAAGAGCAGTACTTC
TRBV28	14	.	.	TRBJ1-3	CASSFGPNGNTIYF	TGTGCCAGCAGTTTTGGGCCAAATGGAAACACCATATATTTT
TRBV28	15	.	.	TRBJ1-5	CASSFDASDNQPQHF	TGTGCCAGCAGTTTTGACGCTAGTGACAATCAGCCCCAGCATTTT
TRBV27	15	.	.	TRBJ1-1	CASSSYRHRNTEAFF	TGTGCCAGCAGTTCCTACAGGCACCGGAACACTGAAGCTTTCTTT